The next 6 T cell receptor beta chains were all read from a single sample in a study of T-cell reconstitution after alpha-beta-depleted transplantation in children. Unique molecular identifiers were built into the TCRbeta library. One entry per CDR3 protein, called by TCRdb with MiXCR from the PCR reads. This table holds some 290,000 distinct CDR3 sequences, nearly 10% found once. The material was PBMCs from the stem cell graft donor, obtained from the stem cell graft. The receptors were gathered from a human donor who donated a stem cell graft to a child with SCID.

This clonotype came up a few times. The rearrangement uses TRBV7-2 and TRBJ1-2; a possible D gene is TRBD1 (6 bases). Germline CDR1 reads SGHTA; CDR2 reads FQGNSA. V was cut by 8 bases and J by 4 bases, with 17 bases left in between. The CDR3 is made up of 14 amino acids. CDR3 region: CASSMGGLVYGYTF. The CDR3 nucleotides are TGTGCCAGCTCCATGGGGGGGCTCGTCTATGGCTACACCTTC. The full variable domain, its missing parts supplied by reference TRBV7-2 and TRBJ1-2, is GAGVSQSPSNKVTEKGKDVELRCDPISGHTALYWYRQSLGQGLEFLIYFQGNSAPDKSGLPSDRFSAERTGGSVSTLTIQRTQQEDSAVYLCASSMGGLVYGYTFGSGTRLTVV.

CDR3 coding DNA: TGTGCCATCAGTGCCTCCGGGCCGGGTATGAACACTGAAGCTTTCTTT. Its translation is CAISASGPGMNTEAFF. The chain joins TRBV10-3 to TRBJ1-1, with no clear D. The CDR3 consists of 16 residues. Germline CDR1 and CDR2: ENHRY and SYGVKD. The V and J ends lost 4 bases and 0 bases respectively, with 15 bases between them.

This clonotype was counted between two and nine times. The chain uses TRBV20-1 and TRBJ1-2, with 10 nucleotides matching TRBD1. The V and J ends lost 4 bases and 5 bases, in that order; junction bases with no gene match: 13. Germline CDR1 DFQATT, CDR2 SNEGSKA (reference sequence). This CDR3 is 16 amino acids long. CDR3 nucleotides: TGCAGTGCTACCGGGACAGGGGACCACAGCAGTTATGGCTACACCTTC. As protein: CSATGTGDHSSYGYTF.

This clonotype was seen repeatedly, ten times or more. The rearrangement links TRBV7-9 to TRBJ2-7; D tentatively reads TRBD1 or TRBD2 (5 bases each). The V end was cut by 5 bases, the J end by 0 bases, with 11 bases between. The germline gives CDR1 SEHNR, CDR2 FQNEAQ (reference sequence). The CDR3 consists of 14 residues. CDR3 amino acids: CASSMGTGSYEQYF. CDR3 DNA sequence: TGTGCCAGCAGCATGGGGACGGGCTCCTACGAGCAGTACTTC. Complete variable domain (other parts from reference TRBV7-9 and TRBJ2-7): DTGVSQNPRHKITKRGQNVTFRCDPISEHNRLYWYRQTLGQGPEFLTYFQNEAQLEKSRLLSDRFSAERPKGSFSTLEIQRTEQGDSAMYLCASSMGTGSYEQYFGPGTRLTVT.

This clonotype has at least ten counts. The V gene is TRBV5-1, the J gene TRBJ1-5; D not resolved. Germline V gene sequence: CDR1 SGHRS, CDR2 YFSETQ. V shed 0 bases and J shed 0 bases, with 7 bases lying between them. This CDR3 contains 15 residues. CDR3 sequence reads: CASSLGSASNQPQHF. CDR3 DNA sequence: TGCGCCAGCAGCTTGGGGTCAGCTAGCAATCAGCCCCAGCATTTT.

There are a few counts of this clonotype. The chain has TRBV29-1 and TRBJ2-2; D not certain. The V gene lost 1 base and the J gene lost 2 bases, with 5 bases spanning the gap. This CDR3 comprises 13 residues. Germline CDR1 reads SQVTM; CDR2 reads ANQGSEA. The CDR3 sequence is CSVEVVNTGELFF. The CDR3 DNA reads as TGCAGCGTTGAAGTGGTTAACACCGGGGAGCTGTTTTTT.